These 13 T cell receptor beta chains originate from one sample sequenced in a study of Ad26.COV2.S vaccination and SARS-CoV-2 variants (dated by TCRdb to the early 2020s). This specimen's treatment or condition label, interpreted: about 20 received Ad26.COV2.S at low or high dose, single or two shots; about five received placebo; per-sample allocation not given. For vaccine and placebo recipients, the sequenced repertoires came from samples collected on day 63 after the first injection. Library preparation was by the immunoSEQ multiplex PCR assay. What TCRdb holds here is the immuneACCESS table cut down to in-frame rearrangements. Part of the clones is not present; checked against another copy, under half of the missing clones reflect an unresolved V gene, and the others are unexplained. This sample has 300,000 to 350,000 clones in its table, and 80% to 90% of those were observed once. About 11% of the sample belongs to the ten largest clones.

The sequences come from peripheral blood, collected in a trial of Ad26.COV2.S vaccine versus placebo. The receptors were gathered from a person aged 18-60 years who received the Ad26.COV2.S COVID-19 vaccine or a placebo.

This clone was observed a single time. This rearrangement joins TRBV6-5 to TRBJ2-7; the match to TRBD1 covers 10 bases. From germline, CDR1 is MNHEY and CDR2 SVGAGI. Losses at the gene ends were 6 bases for V and 5 bases for J; bases not matched to a gene: 7. The CDR3 spans 14 residues. CDR3: CASRRTGGINEQYF. The CDR3 DNA reads as TGTGCCAGCAGGAGGACAGGGGGGATTAACGAGCAGTACTTC.

The CDR3 region is CASGRQGNTGELFF. In DNA, the CDR3 is TGTGCCAGCGGCCGACAGGGGAACACCGGGGAGCTGTTTTTT. The V call is TRBV9, the J call TRBJ2-2; TRBD1 matches 7 bases. The CDR3 is made up of 14 amino acids. Trimming cost V 7 bases and J 1 base; bases outside gene matches: 4. Germline V lookup: CDR1 SGDLS, CDR2 YYNGEE.

The V call is TRBV9, the J call TRBJ2-3; D gene unclear. The germline V gene encodes CDR1 SGDLS and CDR2 YYNGEE. The CDR3 is 14 amino acids. Trimming left V 0 bases short and J 4 bases short, with 9 bases between. The CDR3 loop reads CASSVEVGADTQYF. The CDR3 coding sequence is TGTGCCAGCAGCGTAGAGGTTGGGGCAGATACGCAGTATTTT.

The chain links TRBV3-1 (or the pseudogene TRBV3-2) to TRBJ1-3, with D maybe TRBD1 (6 bases). From germline, CDR1 is LGHDT and CDR2 YNNKEL (reference sequence). CDR3 length: 16 residues. V gave up 3 bases and J gave up 0 bases, with 12 bases separating them. This CDR3 reads CASSQDSVVSGNTIYF. The CDR3 DNA follows: TGTGCCAGCAGCCAGGACAGTGTAGTCTCTGGAAACACCATATATTTT.

Written as DNA, the CDR3 is TGTGCCAGCAGTGAAAGCACTAGCGGGAGGGGCTACGAGCAGTACTTC. Its protein is CASSESTSGRGYEQYF. The rearrangement joins TRBV2 to TRBJ2-7; 13 nucleotides align to TRBD2. The CDR3 length is 16 residues. Germline loops: CDR1 SNHLY, CDR2 FYNNEI. Trimming removed 2 bases from V and 3 bases from J; junction bases left unmatched: 4.

V gene TRBV7-2 combines with J gene TRBJ2-7, with 11 positions matching TRBD2. V was clipped by 5 bases and J by 4 bases; unmatched bases: 10. The CDR3 extends over 16 amino acids. Looked up from germline, CDR1 is SGHTA and CDR2 is FQGNSA. For the CDR3, the DNA is TGTGCCAGCAGCCTCGTTAGCGGGGGGGCAAGTTACGAGCAGTACTTC. Translation: CASSLVSGGASYEQYF.

This CDR3 reads CASSFGQGPENEQFF. DNA for the CDR3: TGCGCCAGCAGCTTCGGACAGGGGCCTGAGAATGAGCAGTTCTTC. The rearrangement links TRBV5-1 to TRBJ2-1, with 9 bases matching TRBD1. Trimming at V came to 2 bases and at J to 7 bases, leaving 7 bases not matched to a gene. This CDR3 contains 15 residues. Germline loops: CDR1 SGHRS, CDR2 YFSETQ.

This clone appeared a single time. The V gene is TRBV5-5, the J gene TRBJ2-7; the D gene could be TRBD1 or TRBD2 (5 bases each). Deletions cut 4 bases from V and 0 bases from J, with 20 bases between. This CDR3 contains 17 residues. Per the germline V gene, CDR1 is SGHKS and CDR2 is YYEKEE (reference sequence). This chain's CDR3 is CASSRHPGPESSYEQYF. CDR3 nucleotide sequence: TGTGCCAGCAGCCGACACCCGGGACCCGAAAGCTCCTACGAGCAGTACTTC.

V and J are TRBV4-1 and TRBJ2-7; 9 positions agree with TRBD1. Germline V lookup: CDR1 MGHRA, CDR2 YSYEKL. J lost 4 bases, V lost 0 bases, and 4 bases had no gene match. The CDR3 extends over 15 amino acids. Here the CDR3 reads CASSQERDRGYEQYF. For the CDR3, the DNA is TGCGCCAGCAGCCAAGAACGAGACAGGGGGTACGAGCAGTACTTC.

V usage is TRBV5-6 and J usage is TRBJ1-2; D is unresolved. This CDR3 region has 11 residues. Trimming removed 2 bases from V and 8 bases from J, with 7 bases in between. Germline CDR1 and CDR2: SGHDT and YYEEEE. The DNA of the CDR3 is TGTGCCAGCAGCTTTTCGAACGGCTACACCTTC. It specifies CASSFSNGYTF.

The chain combines TRBV28 with TRBJ2-3; 7 positions agree with TRBD1. The CDR3 sequence is 15 residues long. V was pared by 8 bases and J by 4 bases, with 12 bases of the junction left unmatched. Germline V gene sequence: CDR1 MDHEN, CDR2 SYDVKM. CDR3 residues: CASGKGGRMADTQYF. CDR3 sequence (DNA): TGTGCCAGCGGAAAAGGGGGCAGGATGGCAGATACGCAGTATTTT.

The rearrangement joins TRBV18 to TRBJ1-1, with TRBD1 matching 10 bases. This CDR3 is built from 16 residues. CDR1 KGHSH and CDR2 LQKENI come from the germline V gene. V lost 1 base and J lost 3; bases outside the gene matches: 5. The CDR3 DNA sequence: TGTGCCAGCTCACCACGGACAGGGGGTTCTGACACTGAAGCTTTCTTT. Residues: CASSPRTGGSDTEAFF.

CDR3 sequence: CASSWTGQSRANVLTF. CDR3 DNA: TGTGCCAGCAGCTGGACAGGGCAATCGAGGGCCAACGTCCTGACTTTC. The rearrangement links TRBV13 to TRBJ2-6; TRBD1 matches 8 bases. The CDR3 is made up of 16 amino acids. V was clipped by 4 bases and J by 5 bases; unmatched bases: 7. CDR1 and CDR2 (germline): PRHDT, FYEKMQ (reference sequence).